The next 14 T cell receptor beta chains were all read from a single sample in a study of T cells in Graves' hyperthyroidism and ophthalmopathy. Amplification of TCR beta CDR3 regions was performed using RNA transcripts as template. TCR CDR3 underwent first-round RT-PCR with the HTBI primer set. Using its own MiXCR run on the multiplex PCR reads, TCRdb lists one record per CDR3 protein. This table has under 800,000 distinct CDR3 sequences, 14% appearing once. Material for sequencing was blood. These receptors all come from a young woman with Graves' hyperthyroidism.

The chain employs TRBV18 and TRBJ2-2; D remains unclear. Trimming took 3 bases from V and 6 from J, leaving 11 bases between them. Germline V gene lookup returns CDR1 KGHSH and CDR2 LQKENI. This CDR3 region has 14 residues. CDR3 region: CASSPSFLAGELFF. The CDR3 nucleotides read TGTGCCAGCTCACCGAGCTTCCTGGCCGGGGAGCTGTTTTTT.

This clonotype has ten or more counts. This sequence joins TRBV20-1 and TRBJ1-5, with D possibly being TRBD1 (6 bases). Looked up from germline, CDR1 is DFQATT and CDR2 is SNEGSKA (reference sequence). V was cut by 2 bases and J by 3 bases, with 14 bases left in between. The CDR3 consists of 15 residues. Here the CDR3 reads CSARWGGAVNQPQHF. The CDR3 bases are TGCAGTGCTAGATGGGGGGGCGCGGTCAATCAGCCCCAGCATTTT.

This clonotype was seen ten or more times. This chain uses TRBV7-3 with TRBJ2-1, with D tentatively TRBD2 (6 bases). This CDR3 is 14 amino acids long. V was clipped by 5 bases and J by 8 bases, with 16 bases between them. Germline assignment: CDR1 SGHTA and CDR2 FQGTGA. In DNA form, the CDR3 reads TGTGCCAGCAGCCTGGGTAGCGGCAACTATGAGCAGTTCTTC. This gives the protein CASSLGSGNYEQFF.

This chain joins TRBV19 and TRBJ2-2; TRBD1 matches 9 bases. The CDR3 spans 17 residues. The germline gives CDR1 LNHDA, CDR2 SQIVND (reference sequence). V gave up 6 bases and J gave up 0 bases; unmatched junction bases: 8. CDR3 DNA: TGTGCCAGTAGCCACGGACAGGGGATCCCGAACACCGGGGAGCTGTTTTTT. This codes for CASSHGQGIPNTGELFF. The full variable domain, in which reference TRBV19 and TRBJ2-2 provide the parts outside the CDR3, is DGGITQSPKYLFRKEGQNVTLSCEQNLNHDAMYWYRQDPGQGLRLIYYSQIVNDFQKGDIAEGYSVSREKKESFPLTVTSAQKNPTAFYLCASSHGQGIPNTGELFFGEGSRLTVL.

The V call is TRBV19, the J call TRBJ2-7, with 8 bases fitting TRBD1. Germline V gives CDR1 LNHDA, CDR2 SQIVND (reference sequence). V gave up 6 bases and J gave up 2 bases; unmatched junction bases: 0. The CDR3 consists of 12 residues. In DNA, the CDR3 is TGTGCCAGTAGACAGGGGGCCTACGAGCAGTACTTC. Translation gives CASRQGAYEQYF.

The chain uses TRBV27 and TRBJ2-2; D not resolved. CDR3 length: 12 amino acids. Between the trimmed V and J ends, which lost 7 bases and 5 bases, there was a span of 8 bases. Germline lookup yields CDR1 MNHEY and CDR2 SMNVEV (reference sequence). DNA of the CDR3: TGTGCCAGCACACAGTTGACCGGGGAGCTGTTTTTT. This codes for CASTQLTGELFF.

V usage is TRBV3-1 and J usage is TRBJ2-1, with D tentatively TRBD1 (6 bases). Germline lookup yields CDR1 LGHDT and CDR2 YNNKEL (reference sequence). Trimming shortened V by 3 bases and J by 9 bases, and 15 bases separated the two germline ends. This CDR3 is built from 14 residues. The CDR3 bases are TGTGCCAGCAGCCATCCACACAGGGTTGGTGAGCAGTTCTTC. Residues: CASSHPHRVGEQFF.

This clonotype was detected many times. This chain connects TRBV30 to TRBJ2-5; tentative D call: TRBD1 (5 bases). CDR3 size: 14 residues. CDR1 GTSNPN and CDR2 SVGIG come from the germline V gene (reference sequence). Trimming cost V 3 bases and J 1 base, with 12 bases left between them. The CDR3: CAWSPDSFQETQYF. CDR3 DNA sequence: TGTGCCTGGAGCCCCGACAGTTTCCAAGAGACCCAGTACTTC. The variable domain in full, completed from reference TRBV30 and TRBJ2-5, reads SQTIHQWPATLVQPVGSPLSLECTVEGTSNPNLYWYRQAAGRGLQLLFYSVGIGQISSEVPQNLSASRPQDRQFILSSKKLLLSDSGFYLCAWSPDSFQETQYFGPGTRLLVL.

This sequence joins TRBV12-3 or TRBV12-4 and TRBJ2-7, with D unresolved. Trimming took off 1 base at V and 3 bases at J, with 7 bases between the two ends. The length of the CDR3 is 13 residues. This CDR3 is CASSLGSIYEQYF. The CDR3 nucleotides read TGTGCCAGCAGTTTAGGGTCCATCTACGAGCAGTACTTC.

This clonotype was seen more than once but under ten times. The chain is built from TRBV7-9 and TRBJ2-1; 7 bases agree with TRBD2. J was trimmed by 10 bases and V by 7 bases; bases with no gene match: 10. The CDR3 runs 13 residues. CDR1 is SEHNR and CDR2 is FQNEAQ in the germline V gene (reference sequence). For the CDR3, the DNA is TGTGCCAGCACCCTCGGGGAGGGGAAAGAGCAGTTCTTC. Its protein is CASTLGEGKEQFF.

The V gene is TRBV10-2, the J gene TRBJ1-1; 9 bases are a match to TRBD1. V trimming: 6 bases; J trimming: 5 bases; junction bases outside the gene matches: 7. The CDR3 totals 14 residues. Germline CDR1 is WSHSY and CDR2 is SAAADI. This chain's CDR3 is CASRAGQGLTEAFF. In DNA form, the CDR3 reads TGCGCCAGCAGGGCGGGACAGGGACTTACTGAAGCTTTCTTT.

This clonotype was seen a few times. The rearrangement joins TRBV12-3 or TRBV12-4 to TRBJ2-7; D is unresolved. The CDR3 runs 13 residues. Trimming shortened V by 0 bases and J by 3 bases, and 6 bases separated the two germline ends. The CDR3 DNA is TGTGCCAGCAGTTTAGCTGCGAACTACGAGCAGTACTTC. As protein: CASSLAANYEQYF.

This clonotype has ten or more counts. The chain recombines TRBV7-9 with TRBJ2-7, with 8 bases aligning to TRBD2. CDR1 and CDR2 (germline): SEHNR, FQNEAQ (reference sequence). The CDR3 is 17 amino acids. The J segment lost 6 bases and the V segment lost 4 bases, leaving 17 bases of the junction unmatched. CDR3 region: CASSSDVREGPVPEQYF. CDR3 sequence (DNA): TGTGCCAGCAGCTCAGATGTTCGGGAGGGCCCGGTCCCCGAGCAGTACTTC.

This clonotype was seen more than once but under ten times. The V and J genes are TRBV27 and TRBJ2-2; TRBD2 agrees at 10 bases. Germline CDR1 reads MNHEY; CDR2 reads SMNVEV (reference sequence). The trim removed 4 bases at V and 6 bases at J, leaving 14 bases unmatched. The CDR3 extends over 18 amino acids. CDR3 in DNA: TGTGCCAGCAGTTATATACCCCAATCAGCGGGAGGGCCCGGGGAGCTGTTTTTT. Protein: CASSYIPQSAGGPGELFF.